Presented here are 14 T cell receptor beta chains from one specimen sequenced in a study of T cell repertoires in cytomegalovirus infection. These receptors have no known antigen. MiXCR, run by TCRdb on the reads, gives a single entry per CDR3 protein. The sample shows about 700,000 distinct CDR3 sequences, 30% to 40% of them seen only once. Sequences were derived from cultured PBMCs, sampled from culture after CMV antigen stimulation. The origin of the receptors is a human donor in good health (CMV status not recorded). Some clones in this sample may be carry-over from other donors' samples.

V usage is TRBV12-3 or TRBV12-4 and J usage is TRBJ2-3; D gene ambiguous. This CDR3 is built from 14 residues. V was clipped by 4 bases and J by 7 bases, with 15 bases between them. The CDR3: CASSSVLRENTQYF. DNA of the CDR3: TGTGCCAGCAGTTCCGTCCTTAGGGAAAATACGCAGTATTTT.

The J gene is TRBJ1-4, the V gene TRBV29-1; D is ambiguous. Per germline, CDR1 SQVTM and CDR2 ANQGSEA. The CDR3 loop spans 11 amino acids. Trimming took 5 bases from V and 4 from J, leaving 5 bases between them. CDR3 DNA: TGCAGCGTTACAGATAATGAAAAACTGTTTTTT. This sequence encodes CSVTDNEKLFF. Drawing the rest from reference TRBV29-1 and TRBJ1-4, the complete variable domain is SAVISQKPSRDICQRGTSLTIQCQVDSQVTMMFWYRQQPGQSLTLIATANQGSEATYESGFVIDKFPISRPNLTFSTLTVSNMSPEDSSIYLCSVTDNEKLFFGSGTQLSVL.

The genes are TRBV6-5 and TRBJ1-3; the D gene is possibly TRBD1 (6 bases). Germline loops: CDR1 MNHEY, CDR2 SVGAGI. V shed 6 bases and J shed 0 bases, with 12 bases lying between them. CDR3 size: 15 residues. The CDR3 DNA reads TGTGCCAGCAGGCCCGGGACAAACTCTGGAAACACCATATATTTT. Translated, it gives CASRPGTNSGNTIYF.

This clonotype showed up just a few times. The rearrangement joins TRBV29-1 to TRBJ1-5; no definite D call. With 6 bases removed from V and 0 bases from J, the gap between germline ends came to 6 bases. The CDR3 runs 12 residues. The germline V gene has CDR1 SQVTM and CDR2 ANQGSEA. This CDR3 is CSVRDSNQPQHF. The DNA of the CDR3 is TGCAGCGTAAGAGATAGCAATCAGCCCCAGCATTTT. Combining the CDR3 with reference TRBV29-1 and TRBJ1-5 gives the whole variable domain SAVISQKPSRDICQRGTSLTIQCQVDSQVTMMFWYRQQPGQSLTLIATANQGSEATYESGFVIDKFPISRPNLTFSTLTVSNMSPEDSSIYLCSVRDSNQPQHFGDGTRLSIL.

DNA of the CDR3: TGCAGTGCTAGAACCCCGGGACCGCTAAGATATTCCCTCCACTTT. Its protein is CSARTPGPLRYSLHF. The rearrangement uses TRBV20-1 and TRBJ1-6, with D perhaps TRBD1 (5 bases). The germline V and J ends were trimmed by 2 bases and 14 bases, with 22 bases remaining between them. The length of the CDR3 is 15 residues. The germline gives CDR1 DFQATT, CDR2 SNEGSKA (reference sequence).

The chain has TRBV6-8 and TRBJ2-1, with 7 bases lining up with TRBD1. The CDR3 is made up of 15 amino acids. Germline V lookup: CDR1 MNHGY, CDR2 SAAAGT. V was pared by 7 bases and J by 8 bases, with 14 bases of the junction left unmatched. CDR3 coding DNA: TGTGCCAGCACCCGACGGACAGGCAGTGGCGATGAGCAGTTCTTC. Its translation is CASTRRTGSGDEQFF.

This rearrangement joins TRBV9 to TRBJ1-1; TRBD1 matches 9 bases. The CDR3 has 16 residues. Trimming cost V 0 bases and J 4 bases; bases outside gene matches: 7. CDR1 is SGDLS and CDR2 is YYNGEE in the germline V gene. For the CDR3, the DNA is TGTGCCAGCAGCGTAGCTACAGGGGGCTTTGGCACTGAAGCTTTCTTT. Protein sequence: CASSVATGGFGTEAFF.

The chain joins TRBV20-1 to TRBJ2-5; D gene unclear. The ends were cut back, 0 bases at V and 3 bases at J, with 8 bases in the middle. The CDR3 has 13 residues. Germline lookup yields CDR1 DFQATT and CDR2 SNEGSKA (reference sequence). The CDR3 loop reads CSAREWGKETQYF. The CDR3, as DNA: TGCAGTGCTAGAGAGTGGGGAAAAGAGACCCAGTACTTC.

The chain links TRBV20-1 to TRBJ1-1; D is perhaps TRBD1 (5 bases). The V gene's germline CDR1 is DFQATT and CDR2 SNEGSKA (reference sequence). The CDR3 runs to 15 residues. Trimming shortened V by 1 base and J by 3 bases, and 15 bases separated the two germline ends. For the CDR3, the DNA is TGCAGTGCTAGAGGTTTGACAGTGGTCGACACTGAAGCTTTCTTT. This encodes CSARGLTVVDTEAFF.

CDR3 amino acids: CASSFGTRTGELFF. The CDR3 bases are TGTGCCAGCAGCTTTGGGACTAGAACCGGGGAGCTGTTTTTT. The chain joins TRBV5-6 to TRBJ2-2; 8 bases fit TRBD2. This CDR3 has 14 amino acids. From germline, CDR1 is SGHDT and CDR2 YYEEEE. V shed 2 bases and J 5 bases; nucleotides not matched to a gene: 2.

The chain carries TRBV4-1 and TRBJ2-7, with 7 bases identical to TRBD1. V shed 2 bases, J shed 3 bases, and the junction held 10 bases outside the gene matches. The CDR3 is 16 amino acids. CDR1 and CDR2 from the germline V gene are MGHRA and YSYEKL. The CDR3 coding sequence is TGCGCCAGCAGCCAAATAAATACCCGGGACAGCTACGAGCAGTACTTC. Its translation is CASSQINTRDSYEQYF.

This clonotype was seen more than once but under ten times. The chain recombines TRBV7-6 with TRBJ1-1, with TRBD1 as a possible D gene (5 bases). Between the trimmed V and J ends, which lost 3 bases and 6 bases, there was a span of 14 bases. The germline gives CDR1 SGHVS, CDR2 FNYEAQ. This CDR3 has 14 residues. CDR3 coding DNA: TGTGCCAGCAGCTTGAGGGGAGCCCCCCCTGAAGCTTTCTTT. Translated, it gives CASSLRGAPPEAFF.

This clonotype has a single count. The chain couples TRBV9 to TRBJ1-2; D gene unclear. This CDR3 region has 12 residues. Deletions cut 9 bases from V and 4 bases from J, with 13 bases between. From germline, CDR1 is SGDLS and CDR2 YYNGEE. As DNA, the CDR3 is TGTGCCACCTCTGACGTCGCCTATGGCTACACCTTC. It encodes CATSDVAYGYTF.

This clonotype was counted only a few times. At one end the junction does not follow the germline gene, possibly because of a read error. The genes are TRBV10-3 and TRBJ1-2; no firm D call. The CDR3 runs to 15 residues. Germline V gene data show CDR1 as ENHRY and CDR2 as SYGVKD. The CDR3 region is CAISATLGTNYGYTF. The CDR3, as DNA: TGTGCTATCAGTGCCACCCTCGGTACTAACTATGGCTACACCTTC.